A selection of T cell receptor beta chains follows, all from one sample in a study of beta chain features in type 1 diabetes. Generated by immunoSEQ multiplex PCR, the TCRdb table keeps only in-frame clones and is missing some. The sample has 900,000 or so clones, about a sixth seen once. Sequencing was carried out using naive CD4+ T cells from blood. The receptors come from a woman between 18 and 30 years old in good health. Both conserved end residues are part of each CDR3. The D gene is left open where the match is weak. Only some rows state a clone size, as once, few, many or a class for expanded clones.

j_call: TRBJ2-3
clone_size: .
d_call: TRBD1
v_call: TRBV7-6
cdr3_aa: CASSLRPGQGADTQYF
cdr3_nt: TGTGCCAGCAGCTTGAGGCCGGGACAGGGGGCAGATACGCAGTATTTT

j_call: TRBJ1-1
clone_size: .
d_call: .
v_call: TRBV7-2
cdr3_aa: CASSRTVEAFF
cdr3_nt: TGTGCCAGCAGCAGGACAGTAGAAGCTTTCTTT

j_call: TRBJ2-1
clone_size: .
d_call: .
v_call: TRBV28
cdr3_aa: CASSFSKSLRGNEQFF
cdr3_nt: TGTGCCAGCAGTTTTAGTAAGAGTCTCAGAGGCAATGAGCAGTTCTTC

j_call: TRBJ2-1
clone_size: few
d_call: .
v_call: TRBV13
cdr3_aa: CASSSRQNNEQFF
cdr3_nt: TGTGCCAGCAGCTCCCGACAGAACAATGAGCAGTTCTTC

j_call: TRBJ2-5
clone_size: .
d_call: .
v_call: TRBV5-1
cdr3_aa: CASSFAQETQYF
cdr3_nt: TGCGCCAGCAGCTTTGCCCAAGAGACCCAGTACTTC

j_call: TRBJ2-3
clone_size: .
d_call: TRBD1
v_call: TRBV28
cdr3_aa: CASNLDRVTDTQYF
cdr3_nt: TGTGCCAGCAACCTAGACAGGGTCACAGATACGCAGTATTTT

j_call: TRBJ2-1
clone_size: .
d_call: TRBD2
v_call: TRBV19
cdr3_aa: CASSILAGVNEQFF
cdr3_nt: TGTGCCAGTAGTATACTAGCGGGAGTGAATGAGCAGTTCTTC

j_call: TRBJ2-1
clone_size: few
d_call: TRBD2
v_call: TRBV19
cdr3_aa: CASWGRGNEQFF
cdr3_nt: TGTGCCAGTTGGGGGAGGGGCAATGAGCAGTTCTTC

j_call: TRBJ1-5
clone_size: few
d_call: .
v_call: TRBV28
cdr3_aa: CASSLYLSNQPQHF
cdr3_nt: TGTGCCAGCAGTTTGTATTTAAGCAATCAGCCCCAGCATTTT

j_call: TRBJ1-2
clone_size: few
d_call: .
v_call: TRBV11-2
cdr3_aa: CASSLVGQMGYTF
cdr3_nt: TGTGCCAGCAGCTTAGTTGGACAGATGGGCTACACCTTC

j_call: TRBJ2-7
clone_size: few
d_call: TRBD1
v_call: TRBV6-5
cdr3_aa: CASSSDRVLYEQYF
cdr3_nt: TGTGCCAGCAGTTCCGACAGGGTTCTCTACGAGCAGTACTTC

j_call: TRBJ2-5
clone_size: few
d_call: TRBD2
v_call: TRBV4-2
cdr3_aa: CASSQDWTSGGETQYF
cdr3_nt: TGTGCCAGCAGCCAAGATTGGACTAGCGGAGGGGAGACCCAGTACTTC

j_call: TRBJ1-2
clone_size: .
d_call: .
v_call: TRBV6-6
cdr3_aa: CASSTQGYLGYTF
cdr3_nt: TGTGCCAGCAGTACCCAGGGATACCTAGGCTACACCTTC

j_call: TRBJ2-1
clone_size: .
d_call: TRBD2
v_call: TRBV10-3
cdr3_aa: CAIGGLAGGNEQFF
cdr3_nt: TGTGCCATCGGGGGACTAGCGGGAGGGAATGAGCAGTTCTTC

j_call: TRBJ2-2
clone_size: few
d_call: .
v_call: TRBV18
cdr3_aa: CASSPPPGELFF
cdr3_nt: TGTGCCAGCTCACCACCCCCAGGGGAGCTGTTTTTT

j_call: TRBJ2-5
clone_size: .
d_call: .
v_call: TRBV7-2
cdr3_aa: CASSLGLVAAETQYF
cdr3_nt: TGTGCCAGCAGCTTAGGTCTAGTTGCGGCTGAGACCCAGTACTTC

j_call: TRBJ2-1
clone_size: .
d_call: TRBD2
v_call: TRBV9
cdr3_aa: CASSVELAGDLAINEQFF
cdr3_nt: TGTGCCAGCAGCGTAGAACTAGCGGGAGACCTCGCCATCAATGAGCAGTTCTTC

j_call: TRBJ2-5
clone_size: few
d_call: .
v_call: TRBV6-1
cdr3_aa: CATIPLGSQETQYF
cdr3_nt: TGTGCCACCATACCACTTGGGAGCCAAGAGACCCAGTACTTC

j_call: TRBJ1-2
clone_size: few
d_call: .
v_call: TRBV7-9
cdr3_aa: CASSPGHDYGYTF
cdr3_nt: TGTGCCAGCAGCCCGGGACACGACTATGGCTACACCTTC

j_call: TRBJ2-6
clone_size: .
d_call: TRBD2
v_call: TRBV18
cdr3_aa: CASSPGGTLSGANVLTF
cdr3_nt: TGTGCCAGCTCACCGGGGGGGACCCTCTCTGGGGCCAACGTCCTGACTTTC

j_call: TRBJ2-1
clone_size: few
d_call: .
v_call: TRBV5-4
cdr3_aa: CASSRDHDSYNEQFF
cdr3_nt: TGTGCCAGCAGCAGGGACCACGACTCCTACAATGAGCAGTTCTTC

j_call: TRBJ2-1
clone_size: few
d_call: TRBD2
v_call: TRBV4-2
cdr3_aa: CASSHFGTSGRNEQFF
cdr3_nt: TGTGCCAGCAGCCATTTTGGGACTAGCGGGAGGAATGAGCAGTTCTTC

j_call: TRBJ1-2
clone_size: .
d_call: .
v_call: TRBV6-5
cdr3_aa: CASSLQQVGYTF
cdr3_nt: TGTGCCAGCAGTTTGCAGCAGGTTGGCTACACCTTC

j_call: TRBJ2-5
clone_size: few
d_call: .
v_call: TRBV10-3
cdr3_aa: CAISGGLRGETQYF
cdr3_nt: TGTGCCATCAGTGGGGGACTGCGTGGGGAGACCCAGTACTTC

j_call: TRBJ1-5
clone_size: .
d_call: .
v_call: TRBV28
cdr3_aa: CASSFRGSGSNQPQHF
cdr3_nt: TGTGCCAGCAGTTTTCGGGGGTCCGGTAGCAATCAGCCCCAGCATTTT

j_call: TRBJ2-7
clone_size: .
d_call: TRBD2
v_call: TRBV11-2
cdr3_aa: CGVRVGTSGSYEQYF
cdr3_nt: TGCGGAGTAAGGGTGGGGACTAGCGGGTCCTACGAGCAGTACTTC

j_call: TRBJ2-4
clone_size: few
d_call: TRBD2
v_call: TRBV6-1
cdr3_aa: CASSELGGLGNIQYF
cdr3_nt: TGTGCCAGCAGTGAATTGGGAGGGTTGGGGAACATTCAGTACTTC

j_call: TRBJ1-1
clone_size: few
d_call: TRBD1
v_call: TRBV9
cdr3_aa: CASSVGIGQEGTEAFF
cdr3_nt: TGTGCCAGCAGCGTAGGAATCGGACAGGAGGGGACTGAAGCTTTCTTT

j_call: TRBJ1-2
clone_size: .
d_call: .
v_call: TRBV6-5
cdr3_aa: CASSYGGRNYGYTF
cdr3_nt: TGTGCCAGCAGTTATGGGGGTCGTAACTATGGCTACACCTTC

j_call: TRBJ2-5
clone_size: few
d_call: TRBD1
v_call: TRBV13
cdr3_aa: CASSQEDRGPQETQYF
cdr3_nt: TGTGCCAGCAGTCAAGAGGACAGGGGGCCCCAAGAGACCCAGTACTTC

j_call: TRBJ1-1
clone_size: .
d_call: .
v_call: TRBV10-3
cdr3_aa: CAISVSNGNTEAFF
cdr3_nt: TGTGCCATCAGTGTAAGTAATGGGAATACTGAAGCTTTCTTT

j_call: TRBJ2-4
clone_size: few
d_call: .
v_call: TRBV6-5
cdr3_aa: CATRWGAKNIQYF
cdr3_nt: TGTGCCACCCGGTGGGGGGCCAAAAACATTCAGTACTTC

j_call: TRBJ2-5
clone_size: few
d_call: .
v_call: TRBV25-1
cdr3_aa: CASSAIAGQETQYF
cdr3_nt: TGTGCCAGCAGTGCGATCGCGGGGCAAGAGACCCAGTACTTC

j_call: TRBJ1-5
clone_size: few
d_call: .
v_call: TRBV19
cdr3_aa: CASSDKPAGAGDQPQHF
cdr3_nt: TGTGCCAGTAGCGACAAACCGGCAGGGGCCGGGGATCAGCCCCAGCATTTT

j_call: TRBJ2-2
clone_size: few
d_call: TRBD1
v_call: TRBV7-9
cdr3_aa: CASSGRDRGTGELFF
cdr3_nt: TGTGCCAGCAGCGGGCGGGACAGGGGTACCGGGGAGCTGTTTTTT

j_call: TRBJ1-4
clone_size: .
d_call: .
v_call: TRBV19
cdr3_aa: CASSILTTNEKLFF
cdr3_nt: TGTGCCAGTAGTATCTTAACAACTAATGAAAAACTGTTTTTT

j_call: TRBJ2-7
clone_size: .
d_call: TRBD1
v_call: TRBV5-1
cdr3_aa: CASSWGDRDLWEQYF
cdr3_nt: TGCGCCAGCAGCTGGGGGGACAGGGATCTCTGGGAGCAGTACTTC